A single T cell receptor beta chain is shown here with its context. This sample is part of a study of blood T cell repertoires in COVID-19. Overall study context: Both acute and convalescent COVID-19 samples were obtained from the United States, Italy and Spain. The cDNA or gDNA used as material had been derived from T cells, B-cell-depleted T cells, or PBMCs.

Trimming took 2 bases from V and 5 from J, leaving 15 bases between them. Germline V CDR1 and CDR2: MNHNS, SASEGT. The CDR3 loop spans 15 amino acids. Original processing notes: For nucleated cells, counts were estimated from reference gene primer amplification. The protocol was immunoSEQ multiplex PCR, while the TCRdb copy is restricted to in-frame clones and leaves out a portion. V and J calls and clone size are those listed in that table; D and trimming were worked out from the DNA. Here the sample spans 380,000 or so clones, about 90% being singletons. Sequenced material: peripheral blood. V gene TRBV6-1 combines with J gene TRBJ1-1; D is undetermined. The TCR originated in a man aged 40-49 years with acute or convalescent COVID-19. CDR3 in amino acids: CASSERVWRHTEAFF. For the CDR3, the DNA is TGTGCCAGCAGTGAACGGGTCTGGCGGCATACTGAAGCTTTCTTT.